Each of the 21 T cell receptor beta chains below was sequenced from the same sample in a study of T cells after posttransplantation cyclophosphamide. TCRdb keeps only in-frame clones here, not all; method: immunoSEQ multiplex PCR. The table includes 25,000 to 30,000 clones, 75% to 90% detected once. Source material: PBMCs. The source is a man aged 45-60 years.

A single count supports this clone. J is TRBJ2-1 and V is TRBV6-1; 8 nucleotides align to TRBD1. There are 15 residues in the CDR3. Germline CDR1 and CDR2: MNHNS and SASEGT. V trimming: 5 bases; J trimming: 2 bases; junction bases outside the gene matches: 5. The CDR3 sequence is CASSPQGAAYNEQFF. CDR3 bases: TGTGCCAGCAGTCCGCAGGGGGCAGCCTACAATGAGCAGTTCTTC.

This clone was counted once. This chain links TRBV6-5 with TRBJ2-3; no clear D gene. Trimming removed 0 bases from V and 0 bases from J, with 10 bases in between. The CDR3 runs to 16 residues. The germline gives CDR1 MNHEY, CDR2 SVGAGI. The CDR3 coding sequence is TGTGCCAGCAGTTACTCGACACTGATTAGCACAGATACGCAGTATTTT. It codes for CASSYSTLISTDTQYF.

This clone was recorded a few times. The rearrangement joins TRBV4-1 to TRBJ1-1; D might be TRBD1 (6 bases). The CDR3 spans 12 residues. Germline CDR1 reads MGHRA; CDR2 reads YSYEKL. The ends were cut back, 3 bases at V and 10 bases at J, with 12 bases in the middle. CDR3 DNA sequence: TGCGCCAGCAGCCACCAGGGGTTCCCAGCTTTCTTT. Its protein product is CASSHQGFPAFF.

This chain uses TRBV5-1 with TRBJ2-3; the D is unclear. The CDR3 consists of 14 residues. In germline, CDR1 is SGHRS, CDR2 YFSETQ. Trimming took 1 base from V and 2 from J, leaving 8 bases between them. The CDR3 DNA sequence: TGCGCCAGCAGCTTGTCACAGATCACAGATACGCAGTATTTT. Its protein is CASSLSQITDTQYF.

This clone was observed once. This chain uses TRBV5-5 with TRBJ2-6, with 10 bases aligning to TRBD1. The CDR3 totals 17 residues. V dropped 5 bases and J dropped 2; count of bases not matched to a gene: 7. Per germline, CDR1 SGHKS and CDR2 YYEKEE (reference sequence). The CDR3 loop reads CASSRRTGGAGANVLTF. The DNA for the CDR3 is TGTGCCAGCAGTCGGCGGACAGGGGGAGCTGGGGCCAACGTCCTGACTTTC. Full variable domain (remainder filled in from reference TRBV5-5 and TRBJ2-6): DAGVTQSPTHLIKTRGQQVTLRCSPISGHKSVSWYQQVLGQGPQFIFQYYEKEERGRGNFPDRFSARQFPNYSSELNVNALLLGDSALYLCASSRRTGGAGANVLTFGAGSRLTVL.

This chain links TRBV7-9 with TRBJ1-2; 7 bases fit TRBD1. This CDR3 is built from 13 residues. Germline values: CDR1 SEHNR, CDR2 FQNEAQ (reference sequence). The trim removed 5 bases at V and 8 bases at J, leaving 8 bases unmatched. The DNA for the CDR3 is TGTGCCAGCAGCCCCACAGGGGTGGGCGGCTACACCTTC. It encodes CASSPTGVGGYTF.

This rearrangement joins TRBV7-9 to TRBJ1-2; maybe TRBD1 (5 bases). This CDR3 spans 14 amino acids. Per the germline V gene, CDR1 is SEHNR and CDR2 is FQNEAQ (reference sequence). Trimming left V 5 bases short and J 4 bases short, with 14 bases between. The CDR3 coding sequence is TGTGCCAGCAGCCGGACACGACAGCCCTATGGCTACACCTTC. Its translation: CASSRTRQPYGYTF.

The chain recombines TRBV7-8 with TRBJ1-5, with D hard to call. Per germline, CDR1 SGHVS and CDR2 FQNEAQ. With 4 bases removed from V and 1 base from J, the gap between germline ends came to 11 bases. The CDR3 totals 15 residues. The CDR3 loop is CASSSSGVSNQPQHF. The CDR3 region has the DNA TGTGCCAGCAGCTCGAGTGGAGTAAGCAATCAGCCCCAGCATTTT.

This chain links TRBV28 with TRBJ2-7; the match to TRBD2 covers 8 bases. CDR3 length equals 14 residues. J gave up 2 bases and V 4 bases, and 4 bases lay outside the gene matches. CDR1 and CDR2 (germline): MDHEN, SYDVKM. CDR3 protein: CASSWDSGAYEQYF. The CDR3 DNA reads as TGTGCCAGCAGTTGGGATAGCGGGGCCTACGAGCAGTACTTC.

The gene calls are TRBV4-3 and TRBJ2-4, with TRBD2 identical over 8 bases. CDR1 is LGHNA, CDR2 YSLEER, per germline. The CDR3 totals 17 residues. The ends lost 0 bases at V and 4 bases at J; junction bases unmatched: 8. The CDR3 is CASSQELGGGPKNIQYF. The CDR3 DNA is TGCGCCAGCAGCCAAGAACTCGGGGGGGGGCCAAAAAACATTCAGTACTTC.

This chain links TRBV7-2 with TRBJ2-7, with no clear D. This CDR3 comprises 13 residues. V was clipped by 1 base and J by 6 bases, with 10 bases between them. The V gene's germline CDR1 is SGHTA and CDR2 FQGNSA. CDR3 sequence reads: CASSLGGNTEQYF. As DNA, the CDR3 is TGTGCCAGCAGCTTAGGAGGCAATACCGAGCAGTACTTC.

The CDR3 sequence is CASSAAGGNEQFF. The CDR3 nucleotides read TGTGCCAGCAGCGCAGCGGGGGGGAATGAGCAGTTCTTC. This sequence joins TRBV9 and TRBJ2-1; 10 nucleotides agree with TRBD2. The V gene's germline CDR1 is SGDLS and CDR2 YYNGEE. This CDR3 is built from 13 residues. The V segment lost 3 bases and the J segment 7 bases; nucleotides outside the gene matches: 1.

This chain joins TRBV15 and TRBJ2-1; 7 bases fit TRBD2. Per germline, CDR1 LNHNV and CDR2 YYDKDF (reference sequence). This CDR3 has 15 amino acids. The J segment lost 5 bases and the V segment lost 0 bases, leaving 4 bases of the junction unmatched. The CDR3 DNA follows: TGTGCCACCAGCAGAGAAGCGGGAAGAAACAATGAGCAGTTCTTC. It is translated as CATSREAGRNNEQFF.

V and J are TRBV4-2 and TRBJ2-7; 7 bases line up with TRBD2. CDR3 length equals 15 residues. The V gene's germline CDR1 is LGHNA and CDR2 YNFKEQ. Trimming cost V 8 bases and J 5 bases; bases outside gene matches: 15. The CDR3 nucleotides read TGTGCCAGCCAGGACGGACTAGAAGGGCCCCACGAGCAGTACTTC. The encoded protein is CASQDGLEGPHEQYF.

CDR3 sequence (DNA): TGTGCCAGCAGCTTACTGGGCAACAAACAGTTCTTC. Residues: CASSLLGNKQFF. V gene TRBV7-9 combines with J gene TRBJ2-1; no clear D gene. Trimming removed 2 bases from V and 13 bases from J, with 12 bases in between. The germline gives CDR1 SEHNR, CDR2 FQNEAQ (reference sequence). The CDR3 extends over 12 amino acids.

This CDR3 is CASSINAGGQETQYF. In nucleotides, the CDR3 is TGCGCCAGCAGCATAAATGCGGGGGGGCAAGAGACCCAGTACTTC. The rearrangement joins TRBV5-1 to TRBJ2-5, with TRBD2 identical over 9 bases. CDR3 length equals 15 residues. V lost 4 bases, J lost 2 bases, and 6 bases stayed unmatched. Germline CDR1 is SGHRS and CDR2 is YFSETQ. Full variable domain (remainder filled in from reference TRBV5-1 and TRBJ2-5): KAGVTQTPRYLIKTRGQQVTLSCSPISGHRSVSWYQQTPGQGLQFLFEYFSETQRNKGNFPGRFSGRQFSNSRSEMNVSTLELGDSALYLCASSINAGGQETQYFGPGTRLLVL.

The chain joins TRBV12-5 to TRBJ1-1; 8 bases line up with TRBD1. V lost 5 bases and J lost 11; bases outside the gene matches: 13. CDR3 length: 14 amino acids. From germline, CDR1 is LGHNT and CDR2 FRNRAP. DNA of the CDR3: TGTGCTAGTGGTCGGGACAGGAGTGGAGGAGGGGCTTTCTTT. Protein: CASGRDRSGGGAFF.

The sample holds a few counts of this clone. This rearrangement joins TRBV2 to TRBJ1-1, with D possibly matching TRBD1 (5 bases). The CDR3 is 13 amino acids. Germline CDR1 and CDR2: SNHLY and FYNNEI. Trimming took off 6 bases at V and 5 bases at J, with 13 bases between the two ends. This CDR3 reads CASSVDSMTEAFF. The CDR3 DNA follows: TGTGCCAGCAGCGTCGACAGCATGACTGAAGCTTTCTTT.

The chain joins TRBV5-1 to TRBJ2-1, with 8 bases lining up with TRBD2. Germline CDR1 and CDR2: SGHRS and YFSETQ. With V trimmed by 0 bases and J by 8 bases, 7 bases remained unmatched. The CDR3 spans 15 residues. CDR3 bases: TGCGCCAGCAGCTTGGGACGGGGGGGCAGCGATGAGCAGTTCTTC. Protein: CASSLGRGGSDEQFF.

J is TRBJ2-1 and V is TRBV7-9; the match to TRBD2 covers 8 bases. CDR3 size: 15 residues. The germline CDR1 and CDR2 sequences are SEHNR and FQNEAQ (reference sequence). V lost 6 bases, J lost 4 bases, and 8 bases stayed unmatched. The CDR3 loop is CASSMSGGFYNEQFF. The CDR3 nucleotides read TGTGCCAGCAGTATGAGCGGGGGCTTTTACAATGAGCAGTTCTTC. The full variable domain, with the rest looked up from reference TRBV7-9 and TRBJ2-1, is DTGVSQNPRHKITKRGQNVTFRCDPISEHNRLYWYRQTLGQGPEFLTYFQNEAQLEKSRLLSDRFSAERPKGSFSTLEIQRTEQGDSAMYLCASSMSGGFYNEQFFGPGTRLTVL.

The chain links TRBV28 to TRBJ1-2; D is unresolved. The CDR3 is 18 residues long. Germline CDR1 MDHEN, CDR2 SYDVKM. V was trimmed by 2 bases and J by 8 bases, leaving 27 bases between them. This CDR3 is CASSLPMAGVLGGGGYTF. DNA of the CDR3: TGTGCCAGCAGTTTACCTATGGCGGGAGTTCTGGGAGGTGGGGGCTACACCTTC.